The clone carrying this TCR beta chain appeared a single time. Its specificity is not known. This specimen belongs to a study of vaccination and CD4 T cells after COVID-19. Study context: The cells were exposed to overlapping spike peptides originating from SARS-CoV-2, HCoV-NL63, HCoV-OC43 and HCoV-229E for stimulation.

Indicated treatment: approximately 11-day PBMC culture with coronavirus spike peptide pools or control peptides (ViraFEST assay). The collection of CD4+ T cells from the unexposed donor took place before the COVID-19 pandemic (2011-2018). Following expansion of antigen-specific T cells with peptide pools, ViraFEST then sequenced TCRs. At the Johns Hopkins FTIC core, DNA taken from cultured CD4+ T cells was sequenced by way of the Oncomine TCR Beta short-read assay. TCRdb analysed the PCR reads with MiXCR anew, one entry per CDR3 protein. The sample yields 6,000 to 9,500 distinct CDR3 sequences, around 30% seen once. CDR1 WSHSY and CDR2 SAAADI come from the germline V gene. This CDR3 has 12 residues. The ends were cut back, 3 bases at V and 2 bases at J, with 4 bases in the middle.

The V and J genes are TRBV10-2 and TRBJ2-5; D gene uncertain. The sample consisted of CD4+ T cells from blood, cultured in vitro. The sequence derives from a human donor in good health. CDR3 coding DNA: TGCGCCAGCAGTGACAGGCAAGAGACCCAGTACTTC. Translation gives CASSDRQETQYF.